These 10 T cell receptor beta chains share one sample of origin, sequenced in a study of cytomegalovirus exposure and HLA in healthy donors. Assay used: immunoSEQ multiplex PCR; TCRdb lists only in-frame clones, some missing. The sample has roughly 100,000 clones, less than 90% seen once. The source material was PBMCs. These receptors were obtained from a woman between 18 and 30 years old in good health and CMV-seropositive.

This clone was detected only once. CDR3 loop: CASNLAGKNTEAFF. CDR3 DNA sequence: TGTGCCAGCAACTTGGCAGGGAAGAACACTGAAGCTTTCTTT. The V and J genes are TRBV6-1 and TRBJ1-1; a possible D gene is TRBD1 (5 bases). Trimming cost V 7 bases and J 1 base, with 13 bases left between them. CDR1 is MNHNS, CDR2 SASEGT, per germline. This CDR3 has 14 amino acids.

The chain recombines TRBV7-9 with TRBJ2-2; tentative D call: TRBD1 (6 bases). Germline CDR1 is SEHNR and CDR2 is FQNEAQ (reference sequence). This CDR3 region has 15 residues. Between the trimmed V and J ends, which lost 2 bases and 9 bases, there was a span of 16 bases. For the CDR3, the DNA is TGTGCCAGCAGCTTAACGACAGGCGTGGGTAGGGAGCTGTTTTTT. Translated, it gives CASSLTTGVGRELFF.

The CDR3 DNA reads as TGTGCCAGTAGTAACGGACTAGCGAAAGAGACCCAGTACTTC. Its translation: CASSNGLAKETQYF. This chain connects TRBV19 to TRBJ2-5; TRBD2 aligns across 9 bases. Germline CDR1 and CDR2: LNHDA and SQIVND (reference sequence). There are 14 residues in the CDR3. The ends lost 4 bases at V and 3 bases at J; junction bases unmatched: 3.

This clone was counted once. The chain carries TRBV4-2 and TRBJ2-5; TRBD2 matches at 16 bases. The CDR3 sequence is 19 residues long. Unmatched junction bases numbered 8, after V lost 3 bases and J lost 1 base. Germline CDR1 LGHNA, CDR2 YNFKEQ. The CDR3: CASSQPPGLAGGSQETQYF. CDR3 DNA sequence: TGTGCCAGCAGCCAGCCCCCGGGACTAGCGGGGGGGTCCCAAGAGACCCAGTACTTC.

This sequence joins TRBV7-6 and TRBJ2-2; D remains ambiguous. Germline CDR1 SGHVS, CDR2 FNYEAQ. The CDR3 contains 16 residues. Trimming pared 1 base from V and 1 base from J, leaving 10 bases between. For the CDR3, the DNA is TGTGCCAGCAGCTTAGTGGCCCGAAAGAACACCGGGGAGCTGTTTTTT. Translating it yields CASSLVARKNTGELFF.

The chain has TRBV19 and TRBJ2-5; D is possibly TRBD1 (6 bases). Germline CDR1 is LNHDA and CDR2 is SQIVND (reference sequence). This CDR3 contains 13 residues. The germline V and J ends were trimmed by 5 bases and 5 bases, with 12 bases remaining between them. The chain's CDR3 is CASSRQVKETQYF. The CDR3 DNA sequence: TGTGCCAGTAGTCGACAGGTCAAGGAGACCCAGTACTTC.

Here the CDR3 DNA reads TGTGCCAGCAGTGCCTTGACTAGCAGGTCGACCGGGGAGCTGTTTTTT. Encoded protein: CASSALTSRSTGELFF. The chain is built from TRBV2 and TRBJ2-2; 7 positions match TRBD2. Germline V CDR1 and CDR2: SNHLY, FYNNEI. J gave up 5 bases and V 4 bases, and 10 bases lay outside the gene matches. The CDR3 covers 16 residues.

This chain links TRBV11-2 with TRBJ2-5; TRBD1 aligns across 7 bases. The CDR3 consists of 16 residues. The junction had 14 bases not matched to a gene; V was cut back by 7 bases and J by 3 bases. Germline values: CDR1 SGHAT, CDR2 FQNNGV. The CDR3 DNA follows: TGTGCCAGCACCCGAAGTGACAGGGTGTCTGAAGAGACCCAGTACTTC. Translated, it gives CASTRSDRVSEETQYF.

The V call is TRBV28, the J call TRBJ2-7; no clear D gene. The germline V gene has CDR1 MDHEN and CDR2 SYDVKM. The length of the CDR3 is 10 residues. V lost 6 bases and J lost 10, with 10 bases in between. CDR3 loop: CASSSLSQYF. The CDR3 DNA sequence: TGTGCCAGCAGCTCCCTCAGTCAGTACTTC. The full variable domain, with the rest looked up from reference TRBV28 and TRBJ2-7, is DVKVTQSSRYLVKRTGEKVFLECVQDMDHENMFWYRQDPGLGLRLIYFSYDVKMKEKGDIPEGYSVSREKKERFSLILESASTNQTSMYLCASSSLSQYFGPGTRLTVT.

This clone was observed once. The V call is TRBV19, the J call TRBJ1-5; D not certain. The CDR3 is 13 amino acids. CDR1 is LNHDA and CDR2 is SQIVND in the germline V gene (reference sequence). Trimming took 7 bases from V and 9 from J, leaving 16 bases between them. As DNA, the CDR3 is TGTGCCAGTACCGGAGGAGGCTTGTGGCCCCAGCATTTT. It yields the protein CASTGGGLWPQHF.